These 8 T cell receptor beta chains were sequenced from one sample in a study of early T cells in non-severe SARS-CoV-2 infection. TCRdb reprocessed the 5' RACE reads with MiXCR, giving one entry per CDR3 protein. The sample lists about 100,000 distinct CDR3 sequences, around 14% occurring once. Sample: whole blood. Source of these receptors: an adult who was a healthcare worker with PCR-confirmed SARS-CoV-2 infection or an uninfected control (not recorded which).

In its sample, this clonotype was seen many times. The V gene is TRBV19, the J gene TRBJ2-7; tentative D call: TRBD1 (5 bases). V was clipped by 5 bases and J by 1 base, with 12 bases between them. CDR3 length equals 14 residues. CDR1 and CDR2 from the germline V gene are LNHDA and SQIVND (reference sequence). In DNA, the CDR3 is TGTGCCAGTAGTGTTGCCAGGGTTTCCTACGAGCAGTACTTC. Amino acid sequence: CASSVARVSYEQYF.

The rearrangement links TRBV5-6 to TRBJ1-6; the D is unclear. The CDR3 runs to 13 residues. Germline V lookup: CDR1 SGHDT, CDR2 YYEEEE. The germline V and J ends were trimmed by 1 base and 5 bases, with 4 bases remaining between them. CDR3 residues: CASSLTDNSPLHF. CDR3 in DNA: TGTGCCAGCAGCTTGACGGATAATTCACCCCTCCACTTT.

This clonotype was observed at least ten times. The CDR3 DNA sequence: TGTGCCAGCAGTTTATTAGCTGGGGTTTATGGCTACACCTTC. It encodes CASSLLAGVYGYTF. The V gene is TRBV28, the J gene TRBJ1-2; D is uncertain. The CDR3 sequence is 14 residues long. V gave up 1 base and J gave up 5 bases, with 11 bases separating them. Germline V gene sequence: CDR1 MDHEN, CDR2 SYDVKM.

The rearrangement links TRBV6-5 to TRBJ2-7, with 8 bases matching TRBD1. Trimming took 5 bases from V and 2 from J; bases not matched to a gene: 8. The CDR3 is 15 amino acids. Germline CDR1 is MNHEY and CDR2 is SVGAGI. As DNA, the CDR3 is TGTGCCAGCAGTCCCTCCTTGGACAGGGCCTACGAGCAGTACTTC. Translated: CASSPSLDRAYEQYF.

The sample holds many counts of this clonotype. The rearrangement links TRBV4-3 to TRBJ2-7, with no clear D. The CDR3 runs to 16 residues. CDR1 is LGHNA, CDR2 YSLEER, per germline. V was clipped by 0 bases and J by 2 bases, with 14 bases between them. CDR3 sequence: CASSQDSGVPPYEQYF. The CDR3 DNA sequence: TGCGCCAGCAGCCAAGATTCTGGGGTCCCTCCCTACGAGCAGTACTTC.

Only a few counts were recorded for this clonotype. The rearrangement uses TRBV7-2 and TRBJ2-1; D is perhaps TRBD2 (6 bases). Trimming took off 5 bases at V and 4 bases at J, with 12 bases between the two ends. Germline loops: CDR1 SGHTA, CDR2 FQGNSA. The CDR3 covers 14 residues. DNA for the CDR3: TGTGCCAGCAGCCAGGGACTGGAATACAATGAGCAGTTCTTC. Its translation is CASSQGLEYNEQFF.

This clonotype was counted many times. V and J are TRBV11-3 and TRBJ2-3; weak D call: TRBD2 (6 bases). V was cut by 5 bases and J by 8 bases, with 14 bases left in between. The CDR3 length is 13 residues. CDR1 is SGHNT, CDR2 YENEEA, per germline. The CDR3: CASSSAGTPTQYF. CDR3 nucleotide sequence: TGTGCCAGCAGCAGCGCGGGAACCCCTACGCAGTATTTT. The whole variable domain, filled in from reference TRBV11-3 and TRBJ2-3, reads EAGVVQSPRYKIIEKKQPVAFWCNPISGHNTLYWYLQNLGQGPELLIRYENEEAVDDSQLPKDRFSAERLKGVDSTLKIQPAELGDSAVYLCASSSAGTPTQYFGPGTRLTVL.

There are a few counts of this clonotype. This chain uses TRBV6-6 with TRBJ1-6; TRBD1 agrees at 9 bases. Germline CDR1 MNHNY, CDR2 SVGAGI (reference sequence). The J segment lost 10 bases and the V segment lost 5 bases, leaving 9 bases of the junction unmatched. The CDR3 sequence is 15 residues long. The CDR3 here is CASSPYGQGRSPLHF. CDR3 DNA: TGTGCCAGCAGTCCATATGGACAGGGGAGGTCACCCCTCCACTTT.